This TCR beta chain was found in a study of breast tumors, draining lymph nodes, adjacent tissues. General study findings and limits: Findings are consistent with lymph node origin and intratumoral expansion of most tumor T cells. That most tumor T cells come from lymph nodes remained unproven. Tumor repertoires ranked between lymph nodes and nontumor tissue in diversity, with V and J gene preferences.

At least ten counts were recorded for this clonotype. What it binds is unknown. With 0 bases removed from V and 5 bases from J, the gap between germline ends came to 17 bases. The CDR3 runs 17 residues. Germline V gene lookup returns CDR1 SEHNR and CDR2 FQNEAQ (reference sequence). TCRdb reanalysed the multiplex PCR reads using MiXCR and keeps one entry per CDR3 protein. The table includes fewer than 300,000 distinct CDR3 sequences, 32% detected once. Samples came from axillary lymph nodes draining the breast cancer. Material for sequencing was axillary lymph node tissue. This chain connects TRBV7-9 to TRBJ2-1; a weak D match, TRBD2 (5 bases). The receptor comes from a female donor with breast cancer. Some clones in this sample may be carry-over from other donors' samples. CDR3 bases: TGTGCCAGCAGCTTAGCGGGGTTTCGGGAAACCCACAATGAGCAGTTCTTC. It is translated as CASSLAGFRETHNEQFF.